The 30 T cell receptor beta chains below all came from one sample that was sequenced in a study of blood T cells in healthy people across ages. Sample-barcoded 5' priming and a J-beta primer mix drove a second PCR of roughly 7 to 11 cycles. TCRdb independently ran MiXCR on the 5' RACE reads; one entry per CDR3 protein. The table shows about 1,800,000 distinct CDR3 sequences, with approximately 30% occurring only once. The specimen sequenced was blood. The source is a woman between 25 and 40 years old in good health.

The chain employs TRBV12-3 or TRBV12-4 and TRBJ1-4; maybe TRBD1 (6 bases). The V end was cut by 4 bases, the J end by 2 bases, with 11 bases between. The CDR3 consists of 15 residues. CDR3: CASSSLRGTNEKLFF. In nucleotides, the CDR3 is TGTGCCAGCAGTTCTCTCAGGGGCACTAATGAAAAACTGTTTTTT.

In its sample, this clonotype was seen a few times. This chain connects TRBV29-1 to TRBJ2-7, with D tentatively TRBD2 (7 bases). Germline V CDR1 and CDR2: SQVTM, ANQGSEA. The length of the CDR3 is 13 residues. The germline V and J ends were trimmed by 4 bases and 6 bases, with 16 bases remaining between them. CDR3 amino acids: CSVVGGLKIEQYF. The CDR3, as DNA: TGCAGCGTTGTCGGGGGGCTTAAGATCGAGCAGTACTTC.

With regard to this clonotype: Compared with germline, one end of the junction differs, possibly owing to a read error. The chain is built from TRBV12-5 and TRBJ2-1; 12 nucleotides align to TRBD1. CDR1 LGHNT and CDR2 FRNRAP come from the germline V gene. The CDR3 has 16 residues. The CDR3 spells CASANIGTGGLNGQFF. CDR3 bases: TGTGCTAGTGCCAATATTGGGACAGGGGGCCTTAATGGGCAGTTCTTC.

CDR3 nucleotide sequence: TGCGCCAGCAGTAAGGGACAGCCCTCTGGAAACACCATATATTTT. Its protein is CASSKGQPSGNTIYF. The chain joins TRBV5-1 to TRBJ1-3, with 7 bases that match TRBD1. V lost 5 bases to trimming and J lost 0 bases; unmatched junction nucleotides: 5. The length of the CDR3 is 15 residues. The germline V gene encodes CDR1 SGHRS and CDR2 YFSETQ.

This clonotype was seen more than once but under ten times. This chain links TRBV5-1 with TRBJ2-3, with 9 bases that match TRBD1. Germline V gene sequence: CDR1 SGHRS, CDR2 YFSETQ. The CDR3 is made up of 14 amino acids. With 5 bases clipped from V and 6 bases from J, the junction kept 7 bases outside the gene matches. CDR3 residues: CASRKTGGADTQYF. The CDR3 DNA is TGCGCCAGCAGAAAAACAGGGGGCGCGGATACGCAGTATTTT.

This clonotype occurred many times. This chain joins TRBV12-3 or TRBV12-4 and TRBJ2-7; D unclear. The V end lost 6 bases, the J end lost 1 base, and 10 bases lay between the germline ends. This CDR3 region has 13 residues. The CDR3 bases are TGTGCCAGCAGGGTATCACCTTCCTACGAGCAGTACTTC. It encodes CASRVSPSYEQYF.

The chain uses TRBV6-2 or TRBV6-3 and TRBJ2-1; 7 bases are shared with TRBD1. Germline CDR1 MNHEY, CDR2 SVGEGT. With V trimmed by 6 bases and J by 4 bases, 9 bases remained unmatched. This CDR3 has 15 residues. The CDR3 DNA follows: TGTGCCAGCAGCCATCCAGGGGGAACTTACAATGAGCAGTTCTTC. This encodes CASSHPGGTYNEQFF.

The chain has TRBV12-3 or TRBV12-4 and TRBJ2-3, with D perhaps TRBD2 (5 bases). This CDR3 comprises 16 residues. V shed 3 bases and J shed 4 bases, with 17 bases lying between them. CDR3 loop: CASSLSLGVSADTQYF. Here the CDR3 DNA reads TGTGCCAGCAGTTTGTCGTTGGGAGTAAGCGCAGATACGCAGTATTTT.

The chain links TRBV5-5 to TRBJ2-7; possibly TRBD2 for D (6 bases). Trimming removed 4 bases from V and 7 bases from J, with 24 bases in between. Germline loops: CDR1 SGHKS, CDR2 YYEKEE (reference sequence). The CDR3 spans 16 residues. The DNA for the CDR3 is TGTGCCAGCAGCCCAGATACCGGGAGTCTACGACTAGAGCAGTACTTC. It yields the protein CASSPDTGSLRLEQYF.

This clonotype was observed a handful of times. The chain carries TRBV18 and TRBJ2-7; no definite D call. Trimming cost V 2 bases and J 3 bases, with 20 bases left between them. The CDR3 extends over 17 amino acids. Germline CDR1 and CDR2: KGHSH and LQKENI. CDR3 in DNA: TGTGCCAGCTCACCAGGGGTAGGAGTCGCTCCAGACTACGAGCAGTACTTC. Translation gives CASSPGVGVAPDYEQYF.

The CDR3 coding sequence is TGTGCCAGCAGCAAGTCGGGAGAAGGAGAGACCCAGTACTTC. Translation gives CASSKSGEGETQYF. This chain connects TRBV7-7 to TRBJ2-5; D might be TRBD2 (6 bases). Germline values: CDR1 SSHAT, CDR2 FNYEAQ (reference sequence). The CDR3 is made up of 14 amino acids. Trimming pared 5 bases from V and 4 bases from J, leaving 14 bases between.

The chain combines TRBV6-5 with TRBJ1-3; D gene uncertain. Trimming removed 3 bases at V and 6 bases at J, with 18 bases between. Per germline, CDR1 MNHEY and CDR2 SVGAGI. CDR3 length equals 16 residues. The CDR3 spells CASSYSQFLSTNTIYF. CDR3 in DNA: TGTGCCAGCAGTTATTCCCAATTTCTTTCCACAAACACCATATATTTT.

This clonotype has just a few counts. The chain couples TRBV28 to TRBJ2-7; D possibly corresponds to TRBD2 (5 bases). CDR3 length: 17 residues. The V gene's germline CDR1 is MDHEN and CDR2 SYDVKM. V was clipped by 2 bases and J by 0 bases, with 17 bases between them. The CDR3 DNA follows: TGTGCCAGCAGTTTAGCCGGTTGGGGAGCTAGCTCCTACGAGCAGTACTTC. Translated, it gives CASSLAGWGASSYEQYF.

The chain uses TRBV7-9 and TRBJ1-5, with 7 bases identical to TRBD1. Trimming took 5 bases from V and 5 from J; bases not matched to a gene: 6. The CDR3 consists of 14 residues. Germline CDR1 SEHNR, CDR2 FQNEAQ (reference sequence). The CDR3 nucleotides are TGTGCCAGCAGCACAATCCAGGGGGATCAGCCCCAGCATTTT. It encodes CASSTIQGDQPQHF.

This clonotype was observed a handful of times. V usage is TRBV20-1 and J usage is TRBJ2-7; 8 positions match TRBD2. V was clipped by 5 bases and J by 5 bases; unmatched bases: 11. The CDR3 length is 14 residues. Germline CDR1 reads DFQATT; CDR2 reads SNEGSKA (reference sequence). This CDR3 is CSAHRTSSGNEQYF. The CDR3 DNA reads TGCAGTGCTCACAGGACTAGCAGTGGGAACGAGCAGTACTTC.

This chain uses TRBV19 with TRBJ2-1; D perhaps matches TRBD2 (5 bases). The CDR3 contains 15 residues. With 4 bases removed from V and 0 bases from J, the gap between germline ends came to 10 bases. Per germline, CDR1 LNHDA and CDR2 SQIVND (reference sequence). CDR3 loop: CASSRAASSYNEQFF. Here the CDR3 DNA reads TGTGCCAGTAGTAGAGCGGCGAGCTCCTACAATGAGCAGTTCTTC.

The rearrangement links TRBV7-2 to TRBJ2-5; D unclear. V lost 1 base to trimming and J lost 7 bases, with 13 bases between them. The CDR3 length is 14 residues. Per the germline V gene, CDR1 is SGHTA and CDR2 is FQGNSA. DNA of the CDR3: TGTGCCAGCAGCTTAGATACTGGCCCCGGGACCCAGTACTTC. Translation: CASSLDTGPGTQYF.

This chain links TRBV29-1 with TRBJ1-1; 7 nucleotides line up with TRBD1. The germline CDR1 and CDR2 sequences are SQVTM and ANQGSEA. The CDR3 is 12 residues long. The V segment lost 7 bases and the J segment 3 bases; nucleotides outside the gene matches: 5. In DNA form, the CDR3 reads TGCAGCGCACAGGGGAGGTACACTGAAGCTTTCTTT. Amino acid sequence: CSAQGRYTEAFF.

This clonotype appeared a few times. J is TRBJ2-1 and V is TRBV7-9; TRBD2 matches at 9 bases. CDR1 and CDR2 from the germline V gene are SEHNR and FQNEAQ (reference sequence). Trimming at V came to 0 bases and at J to 5 bases, leaving 2 bases not matched to a gene. This CDR3 is 15 amino acids long. For the CDR3, the DNA is TGTGCCAGCAGCTTAGCTGCGGGAGGGAACAATGAGCAGTTCTTC. This sequence encodes CASSLAAGGNNEQFF.

The rearrangement links TRBV5-1 to TRBJ2-7, with D unclear. From germline, CDR1 is SGHRS and CDR2 YFSETQ. The CDR3 is 14 residues long. The germline V and J ends were trimmed by 1 base and 0 bases, with 8 bases remaining between them. CDR3 nucleotide sequence: TGCGCCAGCAGCTTGTCGGACCTCTCCTACGAGCAGTACTTC. Translated, it gives CASSLSDLSYEQYF.

This clonotype appeared a few times. The rearrangement links TRBV20-1 to TRBJ2-3; the D gene is possibly TRBD1 (5 bases). Germline loops: CDR1 DFQATT, CDR2 SNEGSKA (reference sequence). The CDR3 has 14 amino acids. Trimming stripped 3 bases from V and 1 base from J, with 11 bases between. The CDR3 DNA reads as TGCAGTGCTAGTAGCAGGGCCGGCACAGATACGCAGTATTTT. Amino acid sequence: CSASSRAGTDTQYF.

The V call is TRBV7-8, the J call TRBJ2-1; perhaps TRBD2 as D (5 bases). The J call may be incorrect, as the DNA end agrees better with TRBJ2-7. This CDR3 has 15 residues. From germline, CDR1 is SGHVS and CDR2 FQNEAQ. The CDR3 DNA reads TGTGCCAGCAGGCAAGAGCGGAGCTCCTACAATGAGCAGTACTTC. It codes for CASRQERSSYNEQYF.

This clonotype was counted between two and nine times. This sequence joins TRBV2 and TRBJ2-5, with 7 bases that match TRBD1. The DNA end favors TRBJ2-7, so the J call may be wrong. Germline V gene data show CDR1 as SNHLY and CDR2 as FYNNEI. The CDR3 spans 15 residues. Here the CDR3 reads CASSEARKGAHEQYF. As DNA, the CDR3 is TGTGCCAGCAGTGAAGCCCGCAAGGGGGCCCACGAGCAGTACTTC.

With respect to this clonotype: Just one base apart from a much larger clone, this may be a read error. V gene TRBV11-2 combines with J gene TRBJ2-1; no definite D call. Germline loops: CDR1 SGHAT, CDR2 FQNNGV. Trimming took off 3 bases at V and 10 bases at J, with 16 bases between the two ends. CDR3 length: 14 residues. The CDR3 is CASSFNHANYEQFF. The CDR3 nucleotides are TGTGCCAGCAGCTTCAATCACGCTAACTACGAGCAGTTCTTC. Full variable domain (remainder filled in from reference TRBV11-2 and TRBJ2-1): EAGVAQSPRYKIIEKRQSVAFWCNPISGHATLYWYQQILGQGPKLLIQFQNNGVVDDSQLPKDRFSAERLKGVDSTLKIQPAKLEDSAVYLCASSFNHANYEQFFGPGTRLTVL.

There are a few counts of this clonotype. This may be a read error: a much more frequent sequence differs by one nucleotide. The chain has TRBV7-2 and TRBJ2-3, with D perhaps TRBD1 or TRBD2 (5 bases each). This CDR3 comprises 15 residues. Germline lookup yields CDR1 SGHTA and CDR2 FQGNSA. CDR3 bases: TGTGCCAGCAGCACCGGGGCCATTAGCACAGGTACGCAGTATTTT. Its translation: CASSTGAISTGTQYF.

V gene TRBV14 combines with J gene TRBJ2-1; D gene unclear. V was shortened by 2 bases and J by 7 bases, with 18 bases between the two germline ends. The CDR3 is made up of 16 amino acids. Germline loops: CDR1 SGHDN, CDR2 FVKESK. CDR3 amino acids: CASSQRLTKPGNEQFF. The CDR3 DNA reads as TGTGCCAGCAGCCAACGACTGACGAAACCTGGAAATGAGCAGTTCTTC.

This clonotype was counted many times. The chain has TRBV6-5 and TRBJ1-2, with a possible D match to TRBD1 (5 bases). The V end was cut by 2 bases, the J end by 8 bases, with 15 bases between. This CDR3 region has 14 residues. Per germline, CDR1 MNHEY and CDR2 SVGAGI. The CDR3 spells CASSYVDKAAGYTF. The CDR3 DNA is TGTGCCAGCAGTTACGTGGACAAGGCCGCCGGCTACACCTTC.

This clonotype has just a few counts. The gene calls are TRBV28 and TRBJ2-1; 7 bases fit TRBD2. This CDR3 spans 14 amino acids. V shed 8 bases, J shed 7 bases, and the junction held 11 bases outside the gene matches. Germline V CDR1 and CDR2: MDHEN, SYDVKM. CDR3 amino acids: CASSFGEGWNEQFF. DNA of the CDR3: TGTGCCAGCTCCTTCGGGGAGGGGTGGAATGAGCAGTTCTTC. Looking up the rest from reference TRBV28 and TRBJ2-1 gives the full variable domain: DVKVTQSSRYLVKRTGEKVFLECVQDMDHENMFWYRQDPGLGLRLIYFSYDVKMKEKGDIPEGYSVSREKKERFSLILESASTNQTSMYLCASSFGEGWNEQFFGPGTRLTVL.

This clonotype was picked up a small number of times. V gene TRBV10-3 combines with J gene TRBJ2-7, with 14 bases identical to TRBD2. Germline CDR1 reads ENHRY; CDR2 reads SYGVKD. The CDR3 is 18 amino acids. V dropped 3 bases and J dropped 3; count of bases not matched to a gene: 10. The CDR3 DNA is TGTGCCATCAGTGACCATGTGAGGGGACTAGCGGGAGACTACGAGCAGTACTTC. Amino acids: CAISDHVRGLAGDYEQYF.

This clonotype was seen a few times. A single base separates this from a much larger clone, so it may be a read error. In nucleotides, the CDR3 is TGTGCCAGCAGTTTTTGGGGACTCCAATCTGGGGCCAACGTCCGGACTTTC. Its protein product is CASSFWGLQSGANVRTF. The genes are TRBV12-3 or TRBV12-4 and TRBJ2-6; the D gene is possibly TRBD2 (6 bases). The CDR3 sequence is 17 residues long.